The 6 T cell receptor beta chains reported below all come from one sample, sequenced in a study of cytomegalovirus exposure and HLA in healthy donors. This PCR relied on a set of 60 Vbeta primers and 13 Jbeta primers. Assay: immunoSEQ multiplex PCR; the TCRdb copy retains only in-frame clones and omits some. In all, the sample yields 90,000 to 100,000 clones. Sequencing input: PBMCs. The receptor source for this set is a woman between 25 and 40 years old in good health and CMV-seronegative.

The chain recombines TRBV15 with TRBJ2-2, with no clear D. Germline V gives CDR1 LNHNV, CDR2 YYDKDF (reference sequence). The length of the CDR3 is 16 residues. Trimming took 0 bases from V and 0 from J, leaving 8 bases between them. CDR3 DNA sequence: TGTGCCACCAGCAGAGATATGGCAGCGAACACCGGGGAGCTGTTTTTT. The encoded protein is CATSRDMAANTGELFF. Based on the CDR3 plus reference TRBV15 and TRBJ2-2, the full variable domain is DAMVIQNPRYQVTQFGKPVTLSCSQTLNHNVMYWYQQKSSQAPKLLFHYYDKDFNNEADTPDNFQSRRPNTSFCFLDIRSPGLGDTAMYLCATSRDMAANTGELFFGEGSRLTVL.

The V call is TRBV6-6, the J call TRBJ1-1, with a weak D call TRBD1 (5 bases). CDR1 and CDR2 (germline): MNHNY, SVGAGI (reference sequence). The V end was cut by 6 bases, the J end by 4 bases, with 12 bases between. The CDR3 runs 13 residues. The CDR3 region has the DNA TGTGCCAGCAGAGGAGGGGTCAGCACTGAAGCTTTCTTT. It specifies CASRGGVSTEAFF.

The chain carries TRBV7-9 and TRBJ1-6; TRBD1 agrees at 8 bases. V trimming: 6 bases; J trimming: 10 bases; junction bases outside the gene matches: 8. The CDR3 has 14 residues. Per the germline V gene, CDR1 is SEHNR and CDR2 is FQNEAQ (reference sequence). CDR3 sequence (DNA): TGTGCCAGCAGACGTCAGGGGGCGAGGTCACCCCTCCACTTT. Amino acid sequence: CASRRQGARSPLHF.

The chain's CDR3 is CASSLTGDYGYTF. The CDR3 DNA follows: TGCGCCAGCAGCTTGACAGGGGACTATGGCTACACCTTC. The chain uses TRBV5-1 and TRBJ1-2; 7 bases are shared with TRBD1. V shed 1 base and J 3 bases; nucleotides not matched to a gene: 0. The CDR3 spans 13 residues. CDR1 and CDR2 from the germline V gene are SGHRS and YFSETQ.

CDR3 coding DNA: TGTGCCAGTAGTAAATTAGGTGGCAGGGGCGGGAGCAATCAGCCCCAGCATTTT. This encodes CASSKLGGRGGSNQPQHF. The V and J genes are TRBV19 and TRBJ1-5, with D perhaps matching TRBD1 (6 bases). V lost 4 bases and J lost 1, with 20 bases in between. Looked up from germline, CDR1 is LNHDA and CDR2 is SQIVND (reference sequence). The CDR3 is 18 residues long. Complete variable domain (other parts from reference TRBV19 and TRBJ1-5): DGGITQSPKYLFRKEGQNVTLSCEQNLNHDAMYWYRQDPGQGLRLIYYSQIVNDFQKGDIAEGYSVSREKKESFPLTVTSAQKNPTAFYLCASSKLGGRGGSNQPQHFGDGTRLSIL.

CDR3 region: CASSQVSTDTQYF. The CDR3 DNA sequence: TGTGCCAGCAGCCAGGTCAGCACAGATACGCAGTATTTT. The chain has TRBV7-3 and TRBJ2-3; D gene unclear. Germline CDR1 reads SGHTA; CDR2 reads FQGTGA. This CDR3 contains 13 residues. Trimming stripped 5 bases from V and 0 bases from J, with 6 bases between.